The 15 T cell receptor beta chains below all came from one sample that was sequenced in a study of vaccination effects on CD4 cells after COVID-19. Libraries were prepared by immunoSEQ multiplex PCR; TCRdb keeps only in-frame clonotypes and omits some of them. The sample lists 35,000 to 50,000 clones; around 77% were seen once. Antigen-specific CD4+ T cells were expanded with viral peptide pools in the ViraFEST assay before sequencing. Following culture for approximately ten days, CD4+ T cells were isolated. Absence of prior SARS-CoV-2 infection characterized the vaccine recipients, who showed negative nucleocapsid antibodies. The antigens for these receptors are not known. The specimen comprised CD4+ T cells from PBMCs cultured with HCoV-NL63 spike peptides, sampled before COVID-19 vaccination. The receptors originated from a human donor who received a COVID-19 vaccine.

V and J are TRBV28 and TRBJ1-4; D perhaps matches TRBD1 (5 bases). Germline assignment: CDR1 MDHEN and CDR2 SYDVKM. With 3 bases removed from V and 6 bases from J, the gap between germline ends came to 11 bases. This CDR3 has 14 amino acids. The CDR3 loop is CASSFGGGDEKLFF. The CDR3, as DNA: TGTGCCAGCAGTTTCGGGGGAGGGGATGAAAAACTGTTTTTT.

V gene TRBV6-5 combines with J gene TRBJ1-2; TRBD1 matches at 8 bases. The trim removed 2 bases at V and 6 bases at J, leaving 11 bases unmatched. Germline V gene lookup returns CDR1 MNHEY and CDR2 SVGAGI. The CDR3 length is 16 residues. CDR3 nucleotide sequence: TGTGCCAGCAGTTACAGTCCGCAGGGGGCGTATAATGGCTACACCTTC. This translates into CASSYSPQGAYNGYTF.

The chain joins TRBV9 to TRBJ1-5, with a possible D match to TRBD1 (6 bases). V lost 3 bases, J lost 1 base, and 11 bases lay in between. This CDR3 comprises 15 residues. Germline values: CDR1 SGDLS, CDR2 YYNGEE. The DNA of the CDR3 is TGTGCCAGCAGCGGGGGGCCGGGGAGCAATCAGCCCCAGCATTTT. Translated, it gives CASSGGPGSNQPQHF.

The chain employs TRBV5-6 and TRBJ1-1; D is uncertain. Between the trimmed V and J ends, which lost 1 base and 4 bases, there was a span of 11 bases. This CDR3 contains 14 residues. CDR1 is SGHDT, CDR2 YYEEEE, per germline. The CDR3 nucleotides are TGTGCCAGCAGCTTGAGAGGGTTGGTCACTGAAGCTTTCTTT. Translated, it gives CASSLRGLVTEAFF.

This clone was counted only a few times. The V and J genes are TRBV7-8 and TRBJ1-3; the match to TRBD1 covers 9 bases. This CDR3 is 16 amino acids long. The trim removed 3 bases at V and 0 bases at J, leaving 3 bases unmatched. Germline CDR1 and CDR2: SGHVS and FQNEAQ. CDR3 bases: TGTGCCAGCAGCTTCCGGGACAGGGCCTCTGGAAACACCATATATTTT. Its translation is CASSFRDRASGNTIYF.

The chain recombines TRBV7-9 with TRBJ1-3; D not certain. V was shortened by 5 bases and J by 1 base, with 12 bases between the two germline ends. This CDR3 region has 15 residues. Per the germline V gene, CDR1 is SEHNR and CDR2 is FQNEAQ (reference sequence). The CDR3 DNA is TGTGCCAGCAGCCCCCCCGGACCGTCTGGAAACACCATATATTTT. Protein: CASSPPGPSGNTIYF. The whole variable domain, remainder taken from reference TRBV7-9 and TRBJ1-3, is DTGVSQNPRHKITKRGQNVTFRCDPISEHNRLYWYRQTLGQGPEFLTYFQNEAQLEKSRLLSDRFSAERPKGSFSTLEIQRTEQGDSAMYLCASSPPGPSGNTIYFGEGSWLTVV.

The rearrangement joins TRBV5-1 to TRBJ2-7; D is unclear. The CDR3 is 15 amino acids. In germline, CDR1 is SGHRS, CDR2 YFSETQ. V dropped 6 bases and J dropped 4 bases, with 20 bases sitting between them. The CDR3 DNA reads TGCGCCAGCACCTCGGGTCGGACGATTCAGTACGAGCAGTACGTC. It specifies CASTSGRTIQYEQYV.

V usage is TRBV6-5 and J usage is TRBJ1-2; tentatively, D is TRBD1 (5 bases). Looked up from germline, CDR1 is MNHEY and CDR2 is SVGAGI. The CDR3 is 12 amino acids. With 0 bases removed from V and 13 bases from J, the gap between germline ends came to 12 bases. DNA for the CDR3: TGTGCCAGCAGTTACTCGATGGGGGAGCGCACCTTC. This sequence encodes CASSYSMGERTF.

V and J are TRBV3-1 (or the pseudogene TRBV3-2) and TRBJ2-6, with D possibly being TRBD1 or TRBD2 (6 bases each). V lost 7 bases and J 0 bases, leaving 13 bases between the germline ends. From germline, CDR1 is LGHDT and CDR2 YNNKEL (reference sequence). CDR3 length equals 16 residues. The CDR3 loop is CASTSRGHSGANVLTF. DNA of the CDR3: TGTGCCAGCACCTCTCGGGGGCACTCTGGGGCCAACGTCCTGACTTTC.

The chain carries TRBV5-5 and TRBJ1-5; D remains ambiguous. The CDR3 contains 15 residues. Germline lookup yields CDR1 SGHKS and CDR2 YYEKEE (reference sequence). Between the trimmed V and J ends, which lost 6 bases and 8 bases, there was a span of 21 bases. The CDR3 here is CASTLEAADREPQHF. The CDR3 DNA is TGTGCCAGCACGCTTGAGGCCGCGGATAGGGAGCCCCAGCATTTT.

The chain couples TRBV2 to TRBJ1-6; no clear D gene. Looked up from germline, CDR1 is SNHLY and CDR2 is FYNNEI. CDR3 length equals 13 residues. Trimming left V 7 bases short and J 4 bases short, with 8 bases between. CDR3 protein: CASTVRYNSPLHF. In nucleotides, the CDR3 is TGTGCCAGCACGGTCAGATATAATTCACCCCTCCACTTT. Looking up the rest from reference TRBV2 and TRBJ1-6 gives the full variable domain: EPEVTQTPSHQVTQMGQEVILRCVPISNHLYFYWYRQILGQKVEFLVSFYNNEISEKSEIFDDQFSVERPDGSNFTLKIRSTKLEDSAMYFCASTVRYNSPLHFGNGTRLTVT.

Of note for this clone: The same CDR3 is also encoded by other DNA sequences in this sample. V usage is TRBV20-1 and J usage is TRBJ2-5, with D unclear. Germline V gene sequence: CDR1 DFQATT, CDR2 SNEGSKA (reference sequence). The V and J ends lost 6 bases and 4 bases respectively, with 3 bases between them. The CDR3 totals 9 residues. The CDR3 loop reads CSAPETQYF. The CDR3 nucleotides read TGCAGTGCCCCAGAGACCCAGTACTTC.

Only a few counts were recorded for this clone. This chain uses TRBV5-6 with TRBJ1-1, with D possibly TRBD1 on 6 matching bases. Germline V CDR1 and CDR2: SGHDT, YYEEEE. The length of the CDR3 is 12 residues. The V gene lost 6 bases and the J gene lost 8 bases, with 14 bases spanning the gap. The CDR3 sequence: CASNGGGAEAFF. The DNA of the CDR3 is TGTGCCAGCAACGGGGGGGGCGCCGAAGCTTTCTTT.

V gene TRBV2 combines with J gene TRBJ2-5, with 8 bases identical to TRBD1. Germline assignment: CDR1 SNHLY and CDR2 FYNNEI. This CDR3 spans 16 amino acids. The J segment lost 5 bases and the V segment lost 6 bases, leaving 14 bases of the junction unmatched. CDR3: CASSVNGQGLVETQYF. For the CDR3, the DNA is TGTGCCAGCAGCGTAAACGGACAGGGTCTGGTTGAGACCCAGTACTTC.

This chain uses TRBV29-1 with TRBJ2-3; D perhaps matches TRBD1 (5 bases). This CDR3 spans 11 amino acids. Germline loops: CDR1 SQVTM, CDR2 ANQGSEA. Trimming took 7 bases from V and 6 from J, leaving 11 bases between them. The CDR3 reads CSAQGTDTQYF. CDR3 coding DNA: TGCAGCGCCCAGGGAACCGATACGCAGTATTTT.